Included here is one T cell receptor beta chain sequence, with context. The target antigen is unknown. The data stem from a study of T-cell memory formation after mild COVID-19. Each CDR3 protein gets one entry after TCRdb re-called the 5' RACE reads with MiXCR. This sample has 470,000 or so distinct CDR3 sequences; more than 15% occur once, and the top ten carry 20% to 25%. Points from the study as a whole: Contracting clones localized mainly to CM and EM when CD4+ and mainly to EMRA when CD8+. Cross-reactive memory seemingly joined, as some responding clones were found in pre-infection memory.

The sequence was obtained from a man younger than 35 who had mild COVID-19 (a few samples of this study predate the infection). Cell type and time point are not known. The source material was PBMCs or a T cell subset sorted from them (not recorded which).

The CDR3 DNA reads as TGCGCCAGCAGCCAAGCAGGGACGGCCTCCAATCAGCCCCAGCATTTT. Translated: CASSQAGTASNQPQHF. The rearrangement joins TRBV4-1 to TRBJ1-5; weak D call: TRBD1 (5 bases). V was clipped by 1 base and J by 3 bases, with 13 bases between them. The CDR3 spans 16 residues. Germline CDR1 and CDR2: MGHRA and YSYEKL.